Presented here are 9 T cell receptor beta chains from one specimen sequenced in a study of T cell responses to AZD1222 COVID-19 vaccine. Profiled with immunoSEQ multiplex PCR; TCRdb holds only in-frame clones, not every one. The table lists roughly 120,000 clones, 87% of them singletons, with approximately 2.6% in the top ten. The specimen was peripheral blood, collected 28 days after the second AZD1222 dose. These receptors originate from an adult who received the AZD1222 COVID-19 vaccine.

The chain recombines TRBV5-5 with TRBJ1-6; TRBD1 is a possible D gene (6 bases). The CDR3 is 13 residues long. Germline values: CDR1 SGHKS, CDR2 YYEKEE (reference sequence). The ends were cut back, 4 bases at V and 14 bases at J, with 16 bases in the middle. CDR3 region: CASSPLPGAALHF. DNA of the CDR3: TGTGCCAGCAGCCCCCTACCGGGGGCGGCCCTCCACTTT.

A single count supports this clone. The rearrangement links TRBV5-1 to TRBJ1-1; 7 nucleotides match TRBD1. This CDR3 has 13 amino acids. The germline gives CDR1 SGHRS, CDR2 YFSETQ. After removal of 3 bases from V and 4 bases from J, the junction contained 3 bases not matched to a gene. The CDR3 DNA reads as TGCGCCAGCAGCTCGGGGGACAGCACTGAAGCTTTCTTT. Encoded protein: CASSSGDSTEAFF.

The J gene is TRBJ1-5, the V gene TRBV19; D is perhaps TRBD1 (6 bases). There are 15 residues in the CDR3. Trimming left V 4 bases short and J 7 bases short, with 17 bases between. The germline CDR1 and CDR2 sequences are LNHDA and SQIVND (reference sequence). CDR3 sequence reads: CASSRQQGMGQPQHF. The CDR3 DNA follows: TGTGCCAGTAGTAGACAACAGGGCATGGGGCAGCCCCAGCATTTT.

This clone showed up just once. The rearrangement links TRBV5-5 to TRBJ2-3; perhaps TRBD2 as D (5 bases). CDR1 is SGHKS and CDR2 is YYEKEE in the germline V gene (reference sequence). CDR3 length: 15 amino acids. The ends were cut back, 2 bases at V and 0 bases at J, with 10 bases in the middle. DNA of the CDR3: TGTGCCAGCAGCTTTTTTCGGGGTAGCACAGATACGCAGTATTTT. Translation: CASSFFRGSTDTQYF.

V gene TRBV7-6 combines with J gene TRBJ2-7; 9 nucleotides align to TRBD1. Germline V gene data show CDR1 as SGHVS and CDR2 as FNYEAQ. This CDR3 comprises 18 residues. Trimming removed 5 bases from V and 0 bases from J; junction bases left unmatched: 14. The CDR3 bases are TGTGCCAGCAGCACCCCCAGGGGGGGACAGGGAGTCTCCTACGAGCAGTACTTC. The encoded protein is CASSTPRGGQGVSYEQYF.

V gene TRBV19 combines with J gene TRBJ1-3, with D uncertain. The germline V gene encodes CDR1 LNHDA and CDR2 SQIVND (reference sequence). The CDR3 extends over 12 amino acids. The V gene lost 4 bases and the J gene lost 1 base, with 2 bases spanning the gap. For the CDR3, the DNA is TGTGCCAGTAGTACATCTGGAAACACCATATATTTT. Translation: CASSTSGNTIYF.

This clone was found a few times. The chain joins TRBV2 to TRBJ1-2; no definite D call. Germline V gene lookup returns CDR1 SNHLY and CDR2 FYNNEI. Trimming shortened V by 5 bases and J by 7 bases, and 11 bases separated the two germline ends. This CDR3 spans 12 amino acids. For the CDR3, the DNA is TGTGCCAGCAGTCCCCGGAGGATTGGCTACACCTTC. Its protein is CASSPRRIGYTF.

The chain combines TRBV29-1 with TRBJ1-1; TRBD1 matches 8 bases. CDR3 size: 12 residues. The V gene's germline CDR1 is SQVTM and CDR2 ANQGSEA. V lost 4 bases, J lost 10 bases, and 8 bases stayed unmatched. CDR3 loop: CSVAGQAWGAFF. As DNA, the CDR3 is TGCAGCGTTGCGGGACAGGCTTGGGGAGCTTTCTTT. Complete variable domain (other parts from reference TRBV29-1 and TRBJ1-1): SAVISQKPSRDICQRGTSLTIQCQVDSQVTMMFWYRQQPGQSLTLIATANQGSEATYESGFVIDKFPISRPNLTFSTLTVSNMSPEDSSIYLCSVAGQAWGAFFGQGTRLTVV.

The CDR3 reads CASSRGGTGTSSYEQYF. The DNA of the CDR3 is TGTGCCAGCAGCCGAGGCGGGACAGGGACCTCTTCCTACGAGCAGTACTTC. The chain joins TRBV7-8 to TRBJ2-7, with 9 bases fitting TRBD1. The CDR3 sequence is 17 residues long. CDR1 is SGHVS and CDR2 is FQNEAQ in the germline V gene. V dropped 5 bases and J dropped 1; count of bases not matched to a gene: 12.